The 10 T cell receptor beta chains below all came from one sample that was sequenced in a study of CD8+CD57+ T cells in acquired aplastic anemia. Profiling of TCR beta VDJ combinations and CDR3 sequences used genomic DNA as template. Each CDR3 protein gets one entry after TCRdb re-called the reads with MiXCR. The sample holds 110,000 or so distinct CDR3 sequences, around 49% seen once. Sequenced sample: sorted CD4+, CD8+, or CD8+CD57+ T cells (not recorded which) from PBMCs. These receptors came from a human donor in good health, serving as a control.

The chain combines TRBV10-3 with TRBJ2-7; no clear D gene. The ends were cut back, 2 bases at V and 0 bases at J, with 2 bases in the middle. CDR3 length equals 12 residues. Germline V CDR1 and CDR2: ENHRY, SYGVKD. The DNA for the CDR3 is TGTGCCATCAGTGAGAGCTCCTACGAGCAGTACTTC. Protein product: CAISESSYEQYF.

Only one count was recorded for this clonotype. The chain links TRBV29-1 to TRBJ1-5; 7 bases match TRBD1. The CDR3 covers 14 residues. In germline, CDR1 is SQVTM, CDR2 ANQGSEA. The ends lost 4 bases at V and 2 bases at J; junction bases unmatched: 5. CDR3 protein: CSVGKGAGNQPQHF. As DNA, the CDR3 is TGCAGCGTTGGCAAGGGGGCGGGCAATCAGCCCCAGCATTTT.

The chain joins TRBV19 to TRBJ1-2; D remains unclear. Trimming took off 0 bases at V and 8 bases at J, with 10 bases between the two ends. This CDR3 region has 13 residues. CDR1 LNHDA and CDR2 SQIVND come from the germline V gene (reference sequence). CDR3 amino acids: CASSIETRGGYTF. CDR3 in DNA: TGTGCCAGTAGTATAGAGACGCGCGGGGGCTACACCTTC.

This chain links TRBV10-3 with TRBJ1-5; 7 nucleotides line up with TRBD1. Germline CDR1 ENHRY, CDR2 SYGVKD. The junction had 12 bases not matched to a gene; V was cut back by 10 bases and J by 6 bases. CDR3 size: 14 residues. The CDR3 protein is CASRLDRDGQPQHF. As DNA, the CDR3 is TGTGCCAGCAGACTTGACAGGGACGGTCAGCCCCAGCATTTT.

The table lists this clonotype with many counts. The chain links TRBV19 to TRBJ2-1, with TRBD1 matching over 10 bases. Germline V gives CDR1 LNHDA, CDR2 SQIVND (reference sequence). The CDR3 covers 14 residues. The junction had 9 bases not matched to a gene; V was cut back by 7 bases and J by 9 bases. The CDR3 is CASIPGQGIGEQFF. CDR3 nucleotide sequence: TGTGCCAGTATCCCGGGACAGGGGATAGGTGAGCAGTTCTTC.

The genes are TRBV10-3 and TRBJ1-1; D gene uncertain. The CDR3 spans 11 residues. V shed 4 bases and J shed 11 bases, with 11 bases lying between them. CDR1 and CDR2 (germline): ENHRY, SYGVKD. The CDR3 DNA sequence: TGTGCCATCAGTGGGGGTATTAGTGCTTTCTTT. As protein: CAISGGISAFF.

The V gene is TRBV18, the J gene TRBJ1-3, with 10 bases that match TRBD1. Looked up from germline, CDR1 is KGHSH and CDR2 is LQKENI. There are 16 residues in the CDR3. V trimming: 2 bases; J trimming: 0 bases; junction bases outside the gene matches: 1. Here the CDR3 DNA reads TGTGCCAGCTCACCAGGGACAGGGGCCTCTGGAAACACCATATATTTT. This codes for CASSPGTGASGNTIYF.

The rearrangement uses TRBV19 and TRBJ2-1, with D hard to call. The germline V gene has CDR1 LNHDA and CDR2 SQIVND (reference sequence). V lost 5 bases, J lost 9 bases, and 11 bases lay in between. The CDR3 is 12 residues long. CDR3 DNA sequence: TGTGCCAGTAGTGGTAAGTTCAGTGAGCAGTTCTTC. As protein: CASSGKFSEQFF.

The genes are TRBV20-1 and TRBJ2-2; 9 positions agree with TRBD1. Germline-derived CDR1 and CDR2 are DFQATT and SNEGSKA (reference sequence). The CDR3 totals 14 residues. V was pared by 5 bases and J by 5 bases, with 6 bases of the junction left unmatched. Here the CDR3 DNA reads TGCAGTGCTCCGGGACAGGGATTTACCGGGGAGCTGTTTTTT. Its translation is CSAPGQGFTGELFF.

The chain combines TRBV3-1 with TRBJ2-7; no reliable D call. The length of the CDR3 is 12 residues. Germline V gene lookup returns CDR1 LGHDT and CDR2 YNNKEL (reference sequence). Trimming stripped 3 bases from V and 3 bases from J, with 6 bases between. The CDR3: CASSHRGYEQYF. The CDR3 DNA is TGTGCCAGCAGCCACAGAGGCTACGAGCAGTACTTC.